Sequencing of this TCR beta chain was carried out in a study of blood T cell repertoires in COVID-19. Profiling relied on immunoSEQ multiplex PCR, and the TCRdb table lists in-frame clones only, not all of them. This table holds hundreds of thousands of clones, about 83% found once. Trimming stripped 2 bases from V and 6 bases from J, with 15 bases between. Germline V CDR1 and CDR2: SGHKS, YYEKEE (reference sequence). The CDR3 extends over 14 amino acids. This receptor was obtained from a woman between 50 and 59 years old who had recovered from COVID-19. Sequenced: PBMCs or T cells enriched from blood (not recorded which). The chain couples TRBV5-5 to TRBJ2-7; perhaps TRBD1 as D (6 bases). CDR3 DNA sequence: TGTGCCAGCAGCTTAATGCAGGGGCAGGGCGAGCAGTACTTC. Amino acids: CASSLMQGQGEQYF.